This T cell receptor beta chain was recorded in a study of spatial heterogeneity in lung cancer. Across the whole study: Alpha-chain sequences were consistently detected less often than beta-chain sequences. Broader study findings: Ubiquitous expanded tumor TCRs were seen in blood more at resection than at follow-up.

Germline V gene data show CDR1 as LNHDA and CDR2 as SQIVND (reference sequence). The CDR3 is 12 amino acids. Trimming took 3 bases from V and 6 from J, leaving 6 bases between them. Time point noted: sample taken at primary tumor resection. Whole RNA obtained from tumor, nontumor lung or frozen PBMC underwent sequencing without sorting. In regard to this clonotype: The target antigen is unknown.

Every TCR cDNA molecule carried a tag that served as a unique molecular identifier. In TCRdb, the 5' RACE reads were re-called with MiXCR into one record per CDR3 protein. This sample has some 55,000 distinct CDR3 sequences, with 6.3% found just once. The sequence derives from a female donor with early-stage non-small cell lung cancer. The sample in question was PBMCs, obtained at surgery. This sequence joins TRBV19 and TRBJ1-5, with no clear D. The CDR3 region is CASSILGQPQHF. CDR3 DNA: TGTGCCAGTAGTATCTTGGGTCAGCCCCAGCATTTT.